Following are 24 T cell receptor beta chains from one sample sequenced in a study of T cell repertoires in cytomegalovirus infection. Antigen specificity for these receptors is unknown. TCRdb re-called the reads with MiXCR, one entry per CDR3 protein. The profile shows around 750,000 distinct CDR3 sequences, 32% of them singletons. Specimen: cultured CD8+ T cells from PBMCs, collected from culture after CMV antigen stimulation. These receptors originate from a human donor in good health (CMV status not recorded). Some clones in this sample may be carry-over from other donors' samples.

Only one count was recorded for this clonotype. The chain combines TRBV27 with TRBJ1-6; the match to TRBD1 covers 8 bases. CDR3 length equals 14 residues. Trimming took 7 bases from V and 7 from J; bases not matched to a gene: 6. The germline CDR1 and CDR2 sequences are MNHEY and SMNVEV (reference sequence). In DNA form, the CDR3 reads TGTGCCAGCAAACCGGGACAGGAGAATTCACCCCTCCACTTT. This gives the protein CASKPGQENSPLHF.

V is TRBV5-1 and J is TRBJ2-4; TRBD1 agrees at 7 bases. Germline trimming cut 7 bases from V and 0 bases from J; bases unmatched to any gene: 7. This CDR3 has 15 amino acids. Germline V gene sequence: CDR1 SGHRS, CDR2 YFSETQ. CDR3 amino acids: CASSGGVLAKNIQYF. The CDR3 DNA reads as TGCGCCAGCTCAGGGGGAGTATTAGCCAAAAACATTCAGTACTTC.

The table lists this clonotype with a few counts. The genes are TRBV28 and TRBJ2-3; D might be TRBD2 (6 bases). This CDR3 contains 15 residues. Germline-derived CDR1 and CDR2 are MDHEN and SYDVKM. Trimming pared 5 bases from V and 1 base from J, leaving 13 bases between. CDR3 loop: CASSLLADRTDTQYF. In nucleotides, the CDR3 is TGTGCCAGCAGTCTTTTAGCGGACCGCACAGATACGCAGTATTTT.

This clonotype was seen many times. V usage is TRBV7-2 and J usage is TRBJ2-3; 10 positions agree with TRBD2. The V gene end was trimmed by 5 bases and the J gene end by 5 bases; junction bases not matched to a gene: 7. Germline-derived CDR1 and CDR2 are SGHTA and FQGNSA. The CDR3 consists of 15 residues. CDR3 loop: CASSPSGGGGDTQYF. In DNA, the CDR3 is TGTGCCAGCAGCCCTAGCGGGGGCGGGGGAGATACGCAGTATTTT. Full variable domain (remainder filled in from reference TRBV7-2 and TRBJ2-3): GAGVSQSPSNKVTEKGKDVELRCDPISGHTALYWYRQSLGQGLEFLIYFQGNSAPDKSGLPSDRFSAERTGGSVSTLTIQRTQQEDSAVYLCASSPSGGGGDTQYFGPGTRLTVL.

This clonotype appeared a few times. This chain connects TRBV19 to TRBJ2-5; the D gene is possibly TRBD1 (5 bases). Germline V gives CDR1 LNHDA, CDR2 SQIVND (reference sequence). The V end was cut by 8 bases, the J end by 0 bases, with 16 bases between. The CDR3 runs to 15 residues. CDR3 protein: CASSDNPDHQETQYF. CDR3 nucleotide sequence: TGTGCCAGTTCGGACAACCCAGACCACCAAGAGACCCAGTACTTC.

The chain combines TRBV7-6 with TRBJ2-3, with 12 bases lining up with TRBD2. CDR3 length equals 18 residues. J gave up 2 bases and V 6 bases, and 12 bases lay outside the gene matches. Germline V gene lookup returns CDR1 SGHVS and CDR2 FNYEAQ. The CDR3 DNA is TGTGCCAGCAGTTCACTAGCGGGGGGCTTGGGGCTCACAGATACGCAGTATTTT. It encodes CASSSLAGGLGLTDTQYF.

The CDR3 DNA reads TGTGCCACCAGTGACCGGACAGGGGGTGCGCAGTATTTT. This encodes CATSDRTGGAQYF. The J gene is TRBJ2-3, the V gene TRBV24-1; 10 nucleotides match TRBD1. The CDR3 covers 13 residues. The J segment lost 10 bases and the V segment lost 4 bases, leaving 4 bases of the junction unmatched. Germline loops: CDR1 KGHDR, CDR2 SFDVKD.

The rearrangement links TRBV19 to TRBJ2-2; 7 nucleotides line up with TRBD1. This CDR3 is 13 amino acids long. Trimming took 10 bases from V and 4 from J; bases not matched to a gene: 6. CDR1 LNHDA and CDR2 SQIVND come from the germline V gene (reference sequence). Here the CDR3 DNA reads TGTGCCACGACAGGGTTGGCCACCGGGGAGCTGTTTTTT. It is translated as CATTGLATGELFF.

The V gene is TRBV7-9, the J gene TRBJ2-3; D unclear. Germline values: CDR1 SEHNR, CDR2 FQNEAQ (reference sequence). CDR3 length: 14 residues. Between the trimmed V and J ends, which lost 5 bases and 7 bases, there was a span of 16 bases. For the CDR3, the DNA is TGTGCCAGCAGCCATAGGGAAACTCAGCATACGCAGTATTTT. Its protein product is CASSHRETQHTQYF.

This clonotype was found a few times. The chain employs TRBV6-5 and TRBJ1-5; no definite D call. Trimming shortened V by 0 bases and J by 4 bases, and 13 bases separated the two germline ends. This CDR3 spans 16 amino acids. CDR1 MNHEY and CDR2 SVGAGI come from the germline V gene. CDR3 protein: CASSYSWEGVNQPQHF. As DNA, the CDR3 is TGTGCCAGCAGTTACTCGTGGGAGGGTGTAAATCAGCCCCAGCATTTT.

This clonotype was counted a few times. The genes are TRBV4-1 and TRBJ2-7; weak D call: TRBD1 (6 bases). Between the trimmed V and J ends, which lost 0 bases and 4 bases, there was a span of 10 bases. CDR3 size: 14 residues. Germline CDR1 MGHRA, CDR2 YSYEKL. CDR3 nucleotides: TGCGCCAGCAGCCAAGATGCAGGGGTATACGAGCAGTACTTC. It specifies CASSQDAGVYEQYF.

The sample holds a few counts of this clonotype. The chain links TRBV12-3 or TRBV12-4 to TRBJ2-3; perhaps TRBD2 as D (5 bases). The CDR3 runs to 15 residues. The germline V and J ends were trimmed by 5 bases and 0 bases, with 12 bases remaining between them. CDR3 amino acids: CASSLLGTSTDTQYF. The CDR3 coding sequence is TGTGCCAGCAGTCTACTAGGCACTAGCACAGATACGCAGTATTTT.

A remark on this clonotype: Possible read error: a much larger clone is one base away. The J gene is TRBJ1-4, the V gene TRBV12-3 or TRBV12-4; no firm D call. This CDR3 is 17 amino acids long. This chain's CDR3 is CASSFMGSIATNEKLVF. In DNA form, the CDR3 reads TGTGCCAGCAGTTTTATGGGGTCGATTGCAACTAATGAAAAACTGGTTTTT.

The genes are TRBV2 and TRBJ1-2, with 10 positions matching TRBD1. The CDR3 covers 16 residues. The germline V gene has CDR1 SNHLY and CDR2 FYNNEI. Unmatched junction bases numbered 9, after V lost 6 bases and J lost 2 bases. For the CDR3, the DNA is TGTGCCAGCAGCGTATCGACAGGGGGCACAAACTATGGCTACACCTTC. This encodes CASSVSTGGTNYGYTF.

In its sample, this clonotype was seen once. The CDR3 loop is CASSRPVHGGETGGQPQHF. CDR3 sequence (DNA): TGTGCCAGCAGTCGTCCGGTACACGGAGGGGAGACAGGTGGTCAGCCCCAGCATTTT. The chain combines TRBV6-2 or TRBV6-3 with TRBJ1-5; D possibly corresponds to TRBD1 (6 bases). CDR1 MNHEY and CDR2 SVGEGT come from the germline V gene. CDR3 size: 19 residues. The V and J ends lost 5 bases and 6 bases respectively, with 29 bases between them.

This clonotype appeared a single time. This rearrangement joins TRBV29-1 to TRBJ1-2; 8 bases agree with TRBD1. Unmatched junction bases numbered 11, after V lost 7 bases and J lost 4 bases. Germline values: CDR1 SQVTM, CDR2 ANQGSEA. The CDR3 has 14 amino acids. CDR3: CSATGTGAFYGYTF. The CDR3 nucleotides are TGCAGCGCAACCGGGACAGGCGCCTTCTATGGCTACACCTTC.

DNA for the CDR3: TGTGCCATCAGTGAGTCCGGGACAGGTTACGAGCAGTACGTC. It translates to CAISESGTGYEQYV. This chain uses TRBV10-3 with TRBJ2-7, with TRBD1 identical over 8 bases. Germline lookup yields CDR1 ENHRY and CDR2 SYGVKD. The V and J ends lost 0 bases and 4 bases, in that order; junction bases with no gene match: 2. The length of the CDR3 is 14 residues.

The chain is built from TRBV7-9 and TRBJ1-5; D is possibly TRBD1 (5 bases). With 1 base removed from V and 7 bases from J, the gap between germline ends came to 11 bases. The CDR3 is 14 residues long. Germline V gene lookup returns CDR1 SEHNR and CDR2 FQNEAQ (reference sequence). CDR3 sequence: CASSLGGTTQPQHF. CDR3 bases: TGTGCCAGCAGCTTAGGGGGCACCACACAGCCCCAGCATTTT.

V and J are TRBV4-1 and TRBJ2-5; 7 bases line up with TRBD1. This CDR3 is built from 15 residues. CDR1 MGHRA and CDR2 YSYEKL come from the germline V gene. After removal of 0 bases from V and 5 bases from J, the junction contained 6 bases not matched to a gene. The DNA for the CDR3 is TGCGCCAGCAGCCAAGAAACAGGGGTGGGGGAGACCCAGTACTTC. Amino acids: CASSQETGVGETQYF.

Judged by abundance, this clonotype is medium-sized (0.01 to 0.1%). The chain recombines TRBV19 with TRBJ2-1; 8 nucleotides align to TRBD2. Germline-derived CDR1 and CDR2 are LNHDA and SQIVND (reference sequence). V lost 9 bases to trimming and J lost 0 bases; unmatched junction nucleotides: 4. The CDR3 is 14 amino acids. The CDR3 is CASSRGGSYNEQFF. The CDR3 bases are TGTGCCAGCAGCCGGGGGGGCTCCTACAATGAGCAGTTCTTC.

This clonotype was recorded at least ten times. The chain has TRBV5-5 and TRBJ2-1; 7 positions match TRBD1. The CDR3 spans 16 residues. The V gene end was trimmed by 6 bases and the J gene end by 8 bases; junction bases not matched to a gene: 17. Per germline, CDR1 SGHKS and CDR2 YYEKEE (reference sequence). The CDR3 nucleotides read TGTGCCAGCACCGAAGGGACAGCAAGTGTCGGGGATGAGCAGTTCTTC. It yields the protein CASTEGTASVGDEQFF.

The CDR3 nucleotides are TGCGCCAGCAGCCAATGGGGGGAGCGGGGCTACCAAGAGACCCAGTACTTC. It encodes CASSQWGERGYQETQYF. The chain joins TRBV4-1 to TRBJ2-5; 7 nucleotides match TRBD2. The germline V gene encodes CDR1 MGHRA and CDR2 YSYEKL. The CDR3 length is 17 residues. Losses at the gene ends were 2 bases for V and 0 bases for J; bases not matched to a gene: 9.

This clonotype was seen repeatedly, ten times or more. The chain couples TRBV7-2 to TRBJ2-3; the match to TRBD2 covers 12 bases. J was trimmed by 0 bases and V by 1 base; bases with no gene match: 5. Per germline, CDR1 SGHTA and CDR2 FQGNSA. The CDR3 extends over 18 amino acids. CDR3 sequence reads: CASSLVTSGGPSTDTQYF. Written as DNA, the CDR3 is TGTGCCAGCAGCTTAGTAACTAGCGGGGGGCCTAGCACAGATACGCAGTATTTT.

The J gene is TRBJ1-1, the V gene TRBV19; D is unclear. Deletions cut 8 bases from V and 5 bases from J, with 12 bases between. Germline V CDR1 and CDR2: LNHDA, SQIVND (reference sequence). The CDR3 is made up of 12 amino acids. In nucleotides, the CDR3 is TGTGCCAGTCGACTTACGAGAACTGAAGCTTTCTTT. This encodes CASRLTRTEAFF. Complete variable domain (other parts from reference TRBV19 and TRBJ1-1): DGGITQSPKYLFRKEGQNVTLSCEQNLNHDAMYWYRQDPGQGLRLIYYSQIVNDFQKGDIAEGYSVSREKKESFPLTVTSAQKNPTAFYLCASRLTRTEAFFGQGTRLTVV.